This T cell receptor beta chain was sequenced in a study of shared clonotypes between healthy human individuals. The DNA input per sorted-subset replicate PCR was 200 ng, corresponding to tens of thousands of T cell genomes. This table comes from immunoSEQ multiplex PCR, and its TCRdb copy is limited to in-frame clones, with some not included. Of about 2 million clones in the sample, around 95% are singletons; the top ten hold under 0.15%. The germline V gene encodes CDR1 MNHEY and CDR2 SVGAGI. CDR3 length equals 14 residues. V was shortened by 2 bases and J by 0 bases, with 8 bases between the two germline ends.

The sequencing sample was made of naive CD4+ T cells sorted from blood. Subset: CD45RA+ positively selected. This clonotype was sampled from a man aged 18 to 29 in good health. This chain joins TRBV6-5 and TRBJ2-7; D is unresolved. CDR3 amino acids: CASSYALSSYEQYF. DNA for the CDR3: TGTGCCAGCAGTTACGCCTTAAGCTCCTACGAGCAGTACTTC.